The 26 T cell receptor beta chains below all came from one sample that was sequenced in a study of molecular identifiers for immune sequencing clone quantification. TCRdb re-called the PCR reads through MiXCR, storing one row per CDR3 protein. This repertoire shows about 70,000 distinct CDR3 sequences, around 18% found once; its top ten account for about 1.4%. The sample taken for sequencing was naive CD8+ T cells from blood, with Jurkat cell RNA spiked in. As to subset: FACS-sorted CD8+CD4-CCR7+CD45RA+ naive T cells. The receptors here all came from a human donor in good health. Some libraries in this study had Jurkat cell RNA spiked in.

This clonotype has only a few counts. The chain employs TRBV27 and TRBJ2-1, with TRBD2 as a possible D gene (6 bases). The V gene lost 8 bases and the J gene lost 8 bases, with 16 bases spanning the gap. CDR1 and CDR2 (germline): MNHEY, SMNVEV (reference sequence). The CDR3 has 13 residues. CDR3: CASRPGGRDEQFF. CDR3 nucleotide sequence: TGTGCCAGCCGCCCCGGGGGTCGGGATGAGCAGTTCTTC.

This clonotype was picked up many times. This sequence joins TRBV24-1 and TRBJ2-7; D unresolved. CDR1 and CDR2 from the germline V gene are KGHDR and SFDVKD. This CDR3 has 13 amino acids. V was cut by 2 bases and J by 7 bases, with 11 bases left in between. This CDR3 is CATSDSNEEEQYF. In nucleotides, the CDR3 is TGTGCCACCAGTGATTCCAACGAAGAAGAGCAGTACTTC.

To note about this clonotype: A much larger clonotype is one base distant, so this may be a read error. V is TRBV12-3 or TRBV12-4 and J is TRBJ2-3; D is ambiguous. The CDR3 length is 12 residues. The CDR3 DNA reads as TGTGACAGCAGCCCAGGTGGAGATACGCAGTATTTT. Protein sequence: CDSSPGGDTQYF.

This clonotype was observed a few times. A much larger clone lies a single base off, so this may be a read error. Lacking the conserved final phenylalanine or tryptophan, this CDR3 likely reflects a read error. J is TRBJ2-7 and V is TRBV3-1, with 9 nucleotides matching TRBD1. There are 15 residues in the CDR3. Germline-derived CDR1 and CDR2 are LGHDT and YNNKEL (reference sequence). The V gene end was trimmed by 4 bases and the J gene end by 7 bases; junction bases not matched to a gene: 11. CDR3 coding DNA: TGTGCCAGCAGCCTGAAAGGGACAGGGCCCTTAGAGCAGTACTCC. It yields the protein CASSLKGTGPLEQYS.

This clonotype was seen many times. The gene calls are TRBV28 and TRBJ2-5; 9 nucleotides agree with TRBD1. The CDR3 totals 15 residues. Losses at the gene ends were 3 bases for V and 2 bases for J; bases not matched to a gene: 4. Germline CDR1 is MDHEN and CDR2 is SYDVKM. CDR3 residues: CASSFFGTGQETQYF. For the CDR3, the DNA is TGTGCCAGCAGTTTTTTCGGGACAGGGCAAGAGACCCAGTACTTC.

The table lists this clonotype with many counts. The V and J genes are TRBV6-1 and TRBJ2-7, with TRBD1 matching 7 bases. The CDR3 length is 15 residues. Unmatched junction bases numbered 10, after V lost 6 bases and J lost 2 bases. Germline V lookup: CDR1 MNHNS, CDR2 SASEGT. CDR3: CASRAKTQGAYEQYF. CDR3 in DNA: TGTGCCAGCAGGGCCAAGACCCAGGGGGCCTACGAGCAGTACTTC.

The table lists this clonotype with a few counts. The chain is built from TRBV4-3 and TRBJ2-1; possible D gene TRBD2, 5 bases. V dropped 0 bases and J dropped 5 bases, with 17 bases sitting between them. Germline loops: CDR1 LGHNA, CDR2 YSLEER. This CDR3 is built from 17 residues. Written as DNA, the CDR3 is TGCGCCAGCAGCCAAGATCTATCCGGGATGGAGGACAATGAGCAGTTCTTC. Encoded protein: CASSQDLSGMEDNEQFF.

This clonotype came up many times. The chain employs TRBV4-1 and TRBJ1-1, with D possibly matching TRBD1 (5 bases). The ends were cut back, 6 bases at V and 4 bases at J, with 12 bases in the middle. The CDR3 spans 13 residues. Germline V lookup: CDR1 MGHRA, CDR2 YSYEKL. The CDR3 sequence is CASSTREGTEAFF. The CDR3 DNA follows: TGCGCCAGCAGTACCAGGGAGGGCACTGAAGCTTTCTTT.

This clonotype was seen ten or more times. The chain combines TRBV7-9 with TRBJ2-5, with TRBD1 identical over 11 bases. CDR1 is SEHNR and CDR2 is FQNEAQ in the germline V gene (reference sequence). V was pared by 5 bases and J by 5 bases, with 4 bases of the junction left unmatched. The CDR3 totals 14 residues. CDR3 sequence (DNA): TGTGCCAGCAGCCCACGGGACAGGGGGGAGACCCAGTACTTC. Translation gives CASSPRDRGETQYF.

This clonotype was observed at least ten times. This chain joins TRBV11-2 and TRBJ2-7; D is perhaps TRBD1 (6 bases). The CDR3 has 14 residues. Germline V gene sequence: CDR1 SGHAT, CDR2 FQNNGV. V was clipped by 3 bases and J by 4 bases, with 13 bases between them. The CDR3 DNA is TGTGCCAGCAGCTTTGGGGGCCCTTGGTACGAGCAGTACTTC. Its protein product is CASSFGGPWYEQYF.

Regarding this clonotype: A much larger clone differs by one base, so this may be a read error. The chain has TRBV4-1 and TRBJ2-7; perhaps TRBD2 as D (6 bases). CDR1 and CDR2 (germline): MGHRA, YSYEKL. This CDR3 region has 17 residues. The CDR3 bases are TGCGCCGGCAGCCAAGACCGGACTAAGTTTTTATCCTACGAGCAGTACTTC. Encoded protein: CAGSQDRTKFLSYEQYF.

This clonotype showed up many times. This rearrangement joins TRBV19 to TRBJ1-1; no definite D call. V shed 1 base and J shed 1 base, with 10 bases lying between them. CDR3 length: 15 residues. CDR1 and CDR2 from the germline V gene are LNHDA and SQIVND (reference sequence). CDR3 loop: CASSIGVYSNTEAFF. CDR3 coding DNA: TGTGCCAGTAGTATAGGCGTCTATTCGAACACTGAAGCTTTCTTT.

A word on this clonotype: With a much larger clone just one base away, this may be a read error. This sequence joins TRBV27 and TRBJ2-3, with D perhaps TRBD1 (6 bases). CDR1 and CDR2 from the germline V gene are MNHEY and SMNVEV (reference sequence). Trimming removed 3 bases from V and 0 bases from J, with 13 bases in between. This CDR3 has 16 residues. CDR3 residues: CASSFGGRISTDTQYF. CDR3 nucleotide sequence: TGTGCCAGCAGTTTTGGGGGCCGCATAAGCACAGATACGCAGTATTTT.

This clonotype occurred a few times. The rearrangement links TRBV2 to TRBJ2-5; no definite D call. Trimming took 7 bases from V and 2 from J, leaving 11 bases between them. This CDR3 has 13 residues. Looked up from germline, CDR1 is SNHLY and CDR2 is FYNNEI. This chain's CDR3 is CASTEDGQETQYF. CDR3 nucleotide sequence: TGTGCCAGCACCGAGGACGGGCAAGAGACCCAGTACTTC.

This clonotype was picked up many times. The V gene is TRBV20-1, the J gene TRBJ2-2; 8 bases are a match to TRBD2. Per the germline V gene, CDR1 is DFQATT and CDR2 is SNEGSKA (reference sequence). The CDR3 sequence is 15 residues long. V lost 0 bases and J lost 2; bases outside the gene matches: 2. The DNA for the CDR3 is TGCAGTGCTAGAGAGGGACTAGAAAACACCGGGGAGCTGTTTTTT. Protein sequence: CSAREGLENTGELFF.

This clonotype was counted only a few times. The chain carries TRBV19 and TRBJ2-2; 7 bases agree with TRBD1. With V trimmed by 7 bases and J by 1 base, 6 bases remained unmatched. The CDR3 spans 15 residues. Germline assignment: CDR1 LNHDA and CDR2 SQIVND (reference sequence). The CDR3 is CASTLNRGNTGELFF. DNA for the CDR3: TGTGCCAGTACTCTAAACAGGGGGAACACCGGGGAGCTGTTTTTT.

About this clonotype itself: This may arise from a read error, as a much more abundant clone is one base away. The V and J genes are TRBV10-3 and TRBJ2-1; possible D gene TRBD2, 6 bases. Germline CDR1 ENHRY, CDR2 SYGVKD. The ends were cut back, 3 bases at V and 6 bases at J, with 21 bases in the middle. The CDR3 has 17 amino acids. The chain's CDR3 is CAISDASGTQSSNEQFF. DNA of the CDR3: TGTGCCATCAGTGATGCCTCGGGGACTCAAAGCTCCAATGAGCAGTTCTTC.

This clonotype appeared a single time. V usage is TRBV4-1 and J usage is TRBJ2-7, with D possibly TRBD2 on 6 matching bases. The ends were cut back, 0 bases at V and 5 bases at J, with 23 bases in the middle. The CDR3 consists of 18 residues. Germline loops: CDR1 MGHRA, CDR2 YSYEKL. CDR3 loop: CASSQDLNLPSVTHEQYF. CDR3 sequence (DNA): TGCGCCAGCAGCCAAGATCTTAATCTTCCTAGCGTAACCCACGAGCAGTACTTC.

This CDR3 reads CASSLFLLLAGGPDVADTQYF. The DNA of the CDR3 is TGTGCCAGCAGCTTATTTTTGCTTCTAGCGGGAGGCCCGGATGTCGCAGATACGCAGTATTTT. The chain is built from TRBV11-2 and TRBJ2-3; 11 bases map to TRBD2. J was trimmed by 4 bases and V by 2 bases; bases with no gene match: 20. Germline V lookup: CDR1 SGHAT, CDR2 FQNNGV. This CDR3 contains 21 residues.

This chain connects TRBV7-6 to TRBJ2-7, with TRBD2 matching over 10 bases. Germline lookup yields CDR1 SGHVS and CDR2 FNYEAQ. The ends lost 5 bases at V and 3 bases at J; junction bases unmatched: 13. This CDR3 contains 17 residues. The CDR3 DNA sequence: TGTGCCAGCAGCAGAGATCTAAGGACTAGCGGCTTCTACGAGCAGTACTTC. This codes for CASSRDLRTSGFYEQYF.

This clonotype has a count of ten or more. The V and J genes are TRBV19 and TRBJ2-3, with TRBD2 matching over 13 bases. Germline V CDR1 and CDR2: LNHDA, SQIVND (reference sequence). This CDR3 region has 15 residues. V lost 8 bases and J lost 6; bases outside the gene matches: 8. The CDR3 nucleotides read TGTGCCAGTCAGAGACTAGCGGGAGGAGGGGATACGCAGTATTTT. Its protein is CASQRLAGGGDTQYF.

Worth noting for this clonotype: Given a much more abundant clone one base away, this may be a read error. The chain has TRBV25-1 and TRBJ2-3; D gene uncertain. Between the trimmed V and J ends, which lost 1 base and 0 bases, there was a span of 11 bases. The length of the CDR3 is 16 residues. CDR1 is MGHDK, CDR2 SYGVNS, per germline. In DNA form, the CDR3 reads TGTGCCAGCAGTGAATGGGCAGCCATGAGCACAGATACGCAGTATTTT. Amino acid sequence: CASSEWAAMSTDTQYF. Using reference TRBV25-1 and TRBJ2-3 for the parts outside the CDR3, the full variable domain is EADIYQTPRYLVIGTGKKITLECSQTMGHDKMYWYQQDPGMELHLIHYSYGVNSTEKGDLSSESTVSRIRTEHFPLTLESARPSHTSQYLCASSEWAAMSTDTQYFGPGTRLTVL.

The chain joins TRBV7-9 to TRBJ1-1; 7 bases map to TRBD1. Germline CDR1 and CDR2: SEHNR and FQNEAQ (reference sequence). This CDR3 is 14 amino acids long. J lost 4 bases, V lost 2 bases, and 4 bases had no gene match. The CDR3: CASSLSKGATEAFF. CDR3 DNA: TGTGCCAGCAGCTTATCAAAGGGGGCCACTGAAGCTTTCTTT.

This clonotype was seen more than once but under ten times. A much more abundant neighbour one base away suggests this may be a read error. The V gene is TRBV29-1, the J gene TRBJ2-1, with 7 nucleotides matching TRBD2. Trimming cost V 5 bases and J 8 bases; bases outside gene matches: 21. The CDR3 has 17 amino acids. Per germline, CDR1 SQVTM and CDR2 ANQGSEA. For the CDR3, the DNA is TGCAGCGTTTACAGAGCGGGAAGTGCAAGACCATACGATGAGCAGTTCTTC. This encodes CSVYRAGSARPYDEQFF.

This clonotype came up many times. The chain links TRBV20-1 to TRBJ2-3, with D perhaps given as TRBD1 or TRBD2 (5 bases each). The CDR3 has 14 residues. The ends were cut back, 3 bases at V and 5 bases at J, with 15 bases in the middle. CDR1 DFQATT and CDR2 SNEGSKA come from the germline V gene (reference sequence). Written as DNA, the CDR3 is TGCAGTGCTAGTATGGGGGAATGGCTAGATACGCAGTATTTT. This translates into CSASMGEWLDTQYF.

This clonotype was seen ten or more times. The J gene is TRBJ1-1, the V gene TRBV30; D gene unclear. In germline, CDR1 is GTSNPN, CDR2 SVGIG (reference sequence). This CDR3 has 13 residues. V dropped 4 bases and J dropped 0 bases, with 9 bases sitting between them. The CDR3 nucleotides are TGTGCCTGGACCGAGGGAATGAACACTGAAGCTTTCTTT. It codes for CAWTEGMNTEAFF.